The 28 T cell receptor beta chains reported below all come from one sample, sequenced in a study of cytomegalovirus exposure and HLA in healthy donors. PCR used 60 Vbeta primers and 13 Jbeta primers. Assay: immunoSEQ multiplex PCR; the TCRdb copy retains only in-frame clones and omits some. This sample carries about 200,000 clones, around 83% of them seen once, and the ten largest clones take around 6%. Sequencing was done on a sample of PBMCs. These receptors originate from a woman aged 45-59 years in good health and CMV-seropositive.

This clone was counted only a few times. The sample has other DNA sequences that encode this CDR3 too. This chain connects TRBV5-1 to TRBJ2-2; D is unresolved. Germline V gene sequence: CDR1 SGHRS, CDR2 YFSETQ. This CDR3 contains 14 residues. V lost 1 base to trimming and J lost 1 base, with 5 bases between them. The CDR3 here is CASSLSGNTGELFF. Here the CDR3 DNA reads TGCGCCAGCAGCTTGTCAGGGAACACCGGGGAGCTGTTTTTT.

This chain joins TRBV25-1 and TRBJ2-5, with TRBD2 identical over 10 bases. The CDR3 is made up of 15 amino acids. V gave up 2 bases and J gave up 5 bases; unmatched junction bases: 5. Per germline, CDR1 MGHDK and CDR2 SYGVNS. This CDR3 is CASSETSGAQETQYF. CDR3 DNA sequence: TGTGCCAGCAGTGAAACTAGCGGGGCTCAGGAGACCCAGTACTTC.

V is TRBV7-2 and J is TRBJ2-7; tentatively, D is TRBD1 (5 bases). The CDR3 covers 14 residues. CDR1 is SGHTA, CDR2 FQGNSA, per germline. Trimming pared 3 bases from V and 0 bases from J, leaving 9 bases between. CDR3 protein: CASSFQDSSYEQYF. The CDR3 DNA follows: TGTGCCAGCAGCTTTCAAGACAGCTCCTACGAGCAGTACTTC.

There are a few counts of this clone. The V gene is TRBV11-3, the J gene TRBJ2-2; TRBD1 matches 8 bases. CDR3 length: 16 amino acids. Germline CDR1 SGHNT, CDR2 YENEEA. The J segment lost 5 bases and the V segment lost 1 base, leaving 6 bases of the junction unmatched. Here the CDR3 reads CASSLGTGTMTGELFF. Written as DNA, the CDR3 is TGTGCCAGCAGCTTAGGGACAGGGACGATGACCGGGGAGCTGTTTTTT.

The chain uses TRBV29-1 and TRBJ1-1; TRBD1 aligns across 7 bases. The germline V gene has CDR1 SQVTM and CDR2 ANQGSEA. V lost 5 bases to trimming and J lost 3 bases; unmatched junction nucleotides: 6. The CDR3 is 13 residues long. The CDR3 protein is CSVNRQGYTEAFF. The CDR3 coding sequence is TGCAGCGTTAACCGACAGGGCTACACTGAAGCTTTCTTT.

This rearrangement joins TRBV28 to TRBJ2-1; no clear D. V gave up 3 bases and J gave up 7 bases, with 7 bases separating them. Per germline, CDR1 MDHEN and CDR2 SYDVKM. The CDR3 covers 12 residues. CDR3 loop: CASSLSRNEQFF. In DNA form, the CDR3 reads TGTGCCAGCAGTTTGTCCCGGAATGAGCAGTTCTTC.

The chain has TRBV5-6 and TRBJ1-5; D might be TRBD1 (6 bases). Germline V gene data show CDR1 as SGHDT and CDR2 as YYEEEE. The V and J ends lost 1 base and 4 bases respectively, with 12 bases between them. The CDR3 runs 15 residues. For the CDR3, the DNA is TGTGCCAGCAGCTTGCGGGGGGCAGCGAATCAGCCCCAGCATTTT. As protein: CASSLRGAANQPQHF.

The V gene is TRBV6-5, the J gene TRBJ2-3; no clear D gene. This CDR3 comprises 13 residues. CDR1 is MNHEY, CDR2 SVGAGI, per germline. Trimming removed 2 bases at V and 2 bases at J, with 5 bases between. The CDR3 sequence is CASSYDTTDTQYF. The CDR3 DNA follows: TGTGCCAGCAGTTACGACACCACAGATACGCAGTATTTT.

V usage is TRBV18 and J usage is TRBJ1-5; D might be TRBD1 (5 bases). The CDR3 runs 14 residues. V was clipped by 2 bases and J by 5 bases, with 10 bases between them. Germline values: CDR1 KGHSH, CDR2 LQKENI. The CDR3: CASSPTDTDQPQHF. The CDR3 DNA reads as TGTGCCAGCTCACCAACGGACACGGATCAGCCCCAGCATTTT.

This chain joins TRBV4-3 and TRBJ1-4; 7 positions agree with TRBD1. The CDR3 loop spans 17 amino acids. With 0 bases clipped from V and 8 bases from J, the junction kept 12 bases outside the gene matches. Germline loops: CDR1 LGHNA, CDR2 YSLEER. The CDR3 nucleotides read TGCGCCAGCAGCCAAGAGCCGGACAGGAGCCCAAACGAAAAACTGTTTTTT. Translating gives CASSQEPDRSPNEKLFF.

This chain connects TRBV5-4 to TRBJ1-2, with TRBD1 as a possible D gene (6 bases). Germline lookup yields CDR1 SGHNT and CDR2 YYREEE (reference sequence). This CDR3 is built from 13 residues. Trimming stripped 2 bases from V and 8 bases from J, with 13 bases between. The CDR3 protein is CASSLNREDGYTF. The CDR3, as DNA: TGTGCCAGCAGCTTAAACAGGGAAGACGGCTACACCTTC.

This chain uses TRBV7-9 with TRBJ2-2, with D tentatively TRBD2 (7 bases). CDR1 SEHNR and CDR2 FQNEAQ come from the germline V gene (reference sequence). The CDR3 is made up of 15 amino acids. With 4 bases removed from V and 5 bases from J, the gap between germline ends came to 14 bases. The CDR3 sequence: CASSSEQGGTGELFF. DNA for the CDR3: TGTGCCAGCAGCTCCGAACAGGGAGGGACCGGGGAGCTGTTTTTT.

A note on this clone: An end of the junction differs from the germline gene, which may be a read error. The chain recombines TRBV4-1 with TRBJ2-4; D possibly corresponds to TRBD2 (6 bases). This CDR3 is 15 amino acids long. The germline V gene has CDR1 MGHRA and CDR2 YSYEKL. CDR3: CASSQETHLPGLLSF. The CDR3 coding sequence is TGCGCCAGCAGCCAAGAAACTCACCTACCGGGACTCCTTTCTTTC.

This rearrangement joins TRBV18 to TRBJ2-2; no clear D gene. Per germline, CDR1 KGHSH and CDR2 LQKENI. Trimming removed 3 bases at V and 0 bases at J, with 14 bases between. The CDR3 extends over 17 amino acids. The DNA for the CDR3 is TGTGCCAGCTCACCTTCGTCTGGGCCGGCGAACACCGGGGAGCTGTTTTTT. Amino acid sequence: CASSPSSGPANTGELFF. The full variable domain, completed using reference TRBV18 and TRBJ2-2, is NAGVMQNPRHLVRRRGQEARLRCSPMKGHSHVYWYRQLPEEGLKFMVYLQKENIIDESGMPKERFSAEFPKEGPSILRIQQVVRGDSAAYFCASSPSSGPANTGELFFGEGSRLTVL.

This clone was detected once. This chain connects TRBV4-1 to TRBJ2-7; D possibly corresponds to TRBD2 (6 bases). CDR3 size: 18 residues. Trimming stripped 0 bases from V and 2 bases from J, with 20 bases between. Germline values: CDR1 MGHRA, CDR2 YSYEKL. The CDR3 sequence is CASSQDLSLQRATYEQYF. CDR3 sequence (DNA): TGCGCCAGCAGCCAAGATCTTTCACTCCAGCGGGCCACCTACGAGCAGTACTTC.

The V call is TRBV28, the J call TRBJ1-4, with 8 bases that match TRBD1. In germline, CDR1 is MDHEN, CDR2 SYDVKM. The CDR3 length is 14 residues. Germline trimming cut 5 bases from V and 7 bases from J; bases unmatched to any gene: 6. The CDR3 spells CASSHGTGGEKLFF. The CDR3 DNA reads as TGTGCCAGCAGTCACGGGACAGGCGGTGAAAAACTGTTTTTT.

V gene TRBV21-1 combines with J gene TRBJ1-1; TRBD1 is taken as the D call from the table, unchecked against the DNA. TRBV21-1 is shown as a pseudogene. This CDR3 spans 16 amino acids. This CDR3 reads CASSRGTGGRDTEAFF. CDR3 sequence (DNA): TGTGCCAGCAGCAGAGGGACAGGGGGCCGGGACACTGAAGCTTTCTTT.

This clone was counted once. The chain uses TRBV18 and TRBJ1-4; 7 positions match TRBD1. CDR1 and CDR2 from the germline V gene are KGHSH and LQKENI. With V trimmed by 4 bases and J by 5 bases, 4 bases remained unmatched. This CDR3 is 14 amino acids long. The CDR3 sequence is CASSQGQLNEKLFF. CDR3 DNA sequence: TGTGCCAGCTCACAGGGACAGTTAAATGAAAAACTGTTTTTT. The full variable domain, rest sourced from reference TRBV18 and TRBJ1-4, is NAGVMQNPRHLVRRRGQEARLRCSPMKGHSHVYWYRQLPEEGLKFMVYLQKENIIDESGMPKERFSAEFPKEGPSILRIQQVVRGDSAAYFCASSQGQLNEKLFFGSGTQLSVL.

The chain combines TRBV7-9 with TRBJ2-1; TRBD2 aligns across 7 bases. The CDR3 has 15 amino acids. Germline V gives CDR1 SEHNR, CDR2 FQNEAQ (reference sequence). V lost 0 bases, J lost 4 bases, and 3 bases stayed unmatched. CDR3 residues: CASSLAEGLYNEQFF. The CDR3, as DNA: TGTGCCAGCAGCTTAGCGGAGGGACTATACAATGAGCAGTTCTTC.

The V gene is TRBV5-4, the J gene TRBJ2-7, with D possibly matching TRBD1 (6 bases). From germline, CDR1 is SGHNT and CDR2 YYREEE (reference sequence). Trimming stripped 2 bases from V and 2 bases from J, with 17 bases between. The CDR3 has 16 residues. The CDR3 protein is CASSLGGNKPPYEQYF. DNA for the CDR3: TGTGCCAGCAGCTTAGGGGGTAATAAGCCCCCCTACGAGCAGTACTTC.

The rearrangement links TRBV2 to TRBJ2-7, with 11 bases matching TRBD1. CDR1 is SNHLY, CDR2 FYNNEI, per germline. The CDR3 runs 13 residues. The V segment lost 6 bases and the J segment 7 bases; nucleotides outside the gene matches: 5. CDR3 sequence reads: CASRGTGGGEQYF. In DNA form, the CDR3 reads TGTGCCAGCAGGGGGACAGGGGGTGGGGAGCAGTACTTC.

This clone was seen just once. The chain links TRBV2 to TRBJ2-4; D not resolved. This CDR3 region has 14 residues. Germline V CDR1 and CDR2: SNHLY, FYNNEI. V was pared by 0 bases and J by 3 bases, with 6 bases between. The CDR3 DNA sequence: TGTGCCAGCAGTGAAGCTTATTACAAAAACATTCAGTACTTC. This encodes CASSEAYYKNIQYF.

In DNA form, the CDR3 reads TGTGCCAGCCGTACCAACGAGGGGGGGGCGGGCAATCAGCCCCAGCATTTT. Its translation is CASRTNEGGAGNQPQHF. The J gene is TRBJ1-5, the V gene TRBV28, with D possibly TRBD1 on 6 matching bases. The CDR3 has 17 residues. Trimming removed 8 bases at V and 2 bases at J, with 22 bases between. Germline-derived CDR1 and CDR2 are MDHEN and SYDVKM.

The V call is TRBV28, the J call TRBJ1-1; TRBD1 agrees at 7 bases. The CDR3 is made up of 16 amino acids. The V and J ends lost 6 bases and 6 bases, in that order; junction bases with no gene match: 16. Germline CDR1 MDHEN, CDR2 SYDVKM. The CDR3 here is CASRNTGVWRGPEAFF. In DNA, the CDR3 is TGTGCCAGCAGGAACACAGGGGTGTGGAGAGGTCCTGAAGCTTTCTTT.

This clone has only one observation. The chain recombines TRBV10-3 with TRBJ2-3; 12 positions match TRBD2. From germline, CDR1 is ENHRY and CDR2 SYGVKD. V gave up 9 bases and J gave up 3 bases; unmatched junction bases: 1. The CDR3 spans 13 residues. CDR3 sequence reads: CAIGTSGTDTQYF. DNA of the CDR3: TGTGCCATTGGGACTAGCGGGACAGATACGCAGTATTTT.

This clone was picked up a small number of times. Other DNA variants within this sample encode the same CDR3. The V gene is TRBV2, the J gene TRBJ2-7; weak D call: TRBD2 (6 bases). Trimming took off 6 bases at V and 6 bases at J, with 21 bases between the two ends. Germline CDR1 is SNHLY and CDR2 is FYNNEI. This CDR3 is 15 amino acids long. In nucleotides, the CDR3 is TGTGCCAGCAGAAAAAATCGGGGGACCGGGCCCGAGCAGTACTTC. Amino acids: CASRKNRGTGPEQYF.

This clone was detected once. The chain joins TRBV14 to TRBJ2-1, with D possibly TRBD2 on 7 matching bases. The germline CDR1 and CDR2 sequences are SGHDN and FVKESK. This CDR3 spans 13 amino acids. Deletions cut 4 bases from V and 12 bases from J, with 16 bases between. The CDR3 reads CASSPFRGARQFF. The CDR3 coding sequence is TGTGCCAGCAGCCCTTTCCGGGGGGCTAGGCAGTTCTTC.

The chain links TRBV30 to TRBJ2-3; D is ambiguous. The CDR3 has 14 amino acids. Trimming left V 5 bases short and J 0 bases short, with 12 bases between. Germline V gene lookup returns CDR1 GTSNPN and CDR2 SVGIG (reference sequence). CDR3 bases: TGTGCCTGGTGTCCCCCTCCTAGCACAGATACGCAGTATTTT. It translates to CAWCPPPSTDTQYF.